This T cell receptor beta chain was sequenced in a study of blood T cell repertoires in COVID-19. Study-wide background: Material from acute and convalescent COVID-19 was sourced from the United States, Italy and Spain. Nucleic acid was either cDNA or gDNA, and it came from T cells, B-cell-depleted T cells, or PBMCs.

Original data processing: How many nucleated cells were present was estimated from reference gene primer amplification. Sequenced by immunoSEQ multiplex PCR; TCRdb stores in-frame clones only, minus some. The DNA was the basis for D and trimming; V, J and clone size are from that table. The table includes some 200,000 clones, just over 85% detected once. CDR1 and CDR2 (germline): SGHRS, YFSETQ. The CDR3 is 14 amino acids. V was clipped by 0 bases and J by 6 bases, with 10 bases between them. Material for sequencing was peripheral blood. This TCR was sampled from a man of 80 years or more with acute or convalescent COVID-19. V gene TRBV5-1 combines with J gene TRBJ2-1, with D perhaps TRBD2 (6 bases). CDR3 in DNA: TGCGCCAGCAGCTTGGTATCGGGAGTCAATGAGCAGTTCTTC. It yields the protein CASSLVSGVNEQFF.